This TCR beta chain originates from a study of human T cells and chemical hapten exposure (dated by TCRdb to the early 2020s). A note on the overall study: For sensitization, 2% DPC in acetone was applied to a 2 cm by 2 cm area of upper inner arm skin. Blood samples were taken from patients before sensitization (week 0) and then at 2, 6 and about 24 weeks after DPC sensitization. Twenty-nine alopecia patients gave blood for TCR sequencing at one to four time points (pre-sensitization, 2, 6 and 24 weeks). The patient cohort, mostly female, included alopecia areata with under or over 50% scalp involvement, alopecia totalis and alopecia universalis. Weekly therapeutic DPC doses were additionally applied to the scalp of patients throughout the roughly 26-week study period. The study tracked peripheral blood TCR repertoire changes in vivo during primary and secondary sensitization to the hapten diphenylcyclopropenone (DPC) in alopecia patients. Patch tests used Finn chambers with 0.01% DPC on the upper back, scored after 6 days by International Contact Dermatitis Research Group standards. Libraries were pooled for sequencing, and per-sample TCR yields varied mainly because of small differences in library volumes within the pool.

The paper as a whole reports these results and caveats: After repeated subsampling, the strength of the expansion versus patch-test correlation and the threshold at which it became significant changed. Expanded TCRs formed significantly more large CDR3 similarity clusters than pre-sensitization or healthy control sets, consistent with antigen-driven responses. Patch test score was positively correlated with the number of PT1 expanded TCRs, with significance at thresholds 8, 16 and 32 but not at 4. DPC sensitization did not change the number of TCRs with a frequency above 1 in 1000, and there was no evidence of changes in global repertoire structure. Alopecia, a presumed autoimmune disease, was present in all patients, so the immune response of the patients might differ from that of healthy individuals.

The time point label on this specimen signifies: patch test 1, 2 weeks after DPC sensitization. The label giving this sample's treatment or condition can be read as: therapeutic diphenylcyclopropenone sensitization with weekly scalp DPC. At every patch-test visit, the blood draw took place before the patch test was put on. Eligible patients were aged 18 to 70, diagnosed with alopecia, deemed suitable for DPC therapy, and excluded if pregnant. Total RNA was extracted from unfractionated whole blood that had been collected in Tempus Blood RNA tubes. As regards this clonotype: Its antigen is currently not known. Per-nucleotide qualities are absent, and no much larger clonotype sits a single base away.

Libraries were prepared through RACE. The sequencing machine was a NextSeq 500. During library preparation, unique molecular identifiers were attached to individual cDNA molecules so that TCRs could be counted in a quantitative, reproducible way. Both TCR alpha and TCR beta chains were sequenced from each blood RNA sample. From the authors' description of their analysis: The median number of TCRs per sample was 95,638, ranging from roughly 23,224 to 690,600. V, J and CDR3 annotation of the TCR reads was carried out using the Decombinator software suite. Every sample was subsampled to the same number of TCRs (28,000) for the PS versus PT1 abundance plots. TCRs were defined as expanded if absent before sensitization and observed at least eight times at the 2-week time point. TCRdb cleaned the public reads at Q25 with fastp, built clones with MiXCR and kept in-frame beta chains. Entries are consolidated by CDR3 protein sequence, retaining the most common genes and DNA. The authors' filters were not applied to this entry. The sample table lists about 49,000 distinct CDR3 sequences, around 9.3% of them with a count of one. 3.5% to 5% of the sample is taken by the ten largest.

Reading from cysteine to phenylalanine, the CDR3 counts 14 amino acids. CDR3 DNA is the only sequence kept; it has 42 bases, read in frame from the first base. Trimming removed 7 bases from V and 5 bases from J, leaving 14 bases between the germline ends. This specimen was whole blood, taken in connection with sensitization to the hapten diphenylcyclopropenone (DPC). In this chain, TRBV23-1 is recombined with TRBJ2-2; the D gene cannot be resolved beyond TRBD1 or TRBD2, each matching 5 bases. TRBV23-1 is an ORF, and what it does is uncertain. The sequence derives from a woman in her 50s with alopecia areata. Some clones in this sample may be carry-over from other donors' samples. The nucleotide sequence reads as follows: TGCGCCAGCACTTTGTGGGGGAAGACCGGGGAGCTGTTTTTT. This sequence encodes CASTLWGKTGELFF.